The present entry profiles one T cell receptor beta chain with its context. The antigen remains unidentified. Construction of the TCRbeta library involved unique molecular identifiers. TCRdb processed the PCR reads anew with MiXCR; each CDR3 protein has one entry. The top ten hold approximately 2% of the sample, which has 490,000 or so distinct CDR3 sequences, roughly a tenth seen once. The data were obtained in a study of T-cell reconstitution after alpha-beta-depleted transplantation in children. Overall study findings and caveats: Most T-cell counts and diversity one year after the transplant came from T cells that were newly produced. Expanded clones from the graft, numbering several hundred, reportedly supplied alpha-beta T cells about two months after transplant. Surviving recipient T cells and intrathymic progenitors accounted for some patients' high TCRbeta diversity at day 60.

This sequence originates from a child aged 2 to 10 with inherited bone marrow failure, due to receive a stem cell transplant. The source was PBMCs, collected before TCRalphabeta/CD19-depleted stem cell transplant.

The CDR3 here is CASSYDHSDGIANQPQHF. The DNA for the CDR3 is TGTGCCAGCAGTTATGATCATTCGGACGGCATAGCAAATCAGCCCCAGCATTTT. The genes are TRBV6-5 and TRBJ1-5, with unresolved D. V lost 3 bases, J lost 4 bases, and 22 bases lay in between. Per the germline V gene, CDR1 is MNHEY and CDR2 is SVGAGI. This CDR3 has 18 amino acids.